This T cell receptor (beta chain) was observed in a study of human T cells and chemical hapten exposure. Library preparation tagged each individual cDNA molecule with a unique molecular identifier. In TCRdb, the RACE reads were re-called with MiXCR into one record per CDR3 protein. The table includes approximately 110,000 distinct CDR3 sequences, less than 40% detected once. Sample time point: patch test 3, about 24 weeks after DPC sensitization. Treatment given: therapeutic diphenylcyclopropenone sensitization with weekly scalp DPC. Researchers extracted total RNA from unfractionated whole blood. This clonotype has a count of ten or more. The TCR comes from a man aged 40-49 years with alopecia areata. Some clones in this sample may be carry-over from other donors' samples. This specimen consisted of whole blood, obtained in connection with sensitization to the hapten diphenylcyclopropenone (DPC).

CDR3 bases: TGTGCCAGCAGTTTTTTAAGCGGGCGCACAGATACGCAGTATTTT. Protein sequence: CASSFLSGRTDTQYF. The rearrangement links TRBV6-5 to TRBJ2-3; D possibly corresponds to TRBD2 (6 bases). Trimming shortened V by 4 bases and J by 1 base, and 12 bases separated the two germline ends. There are 15 residues in the CDR3. In germline, CDR1 is MNHEY, CDR2 SVGAGI.